These 25 T cell receptor beta chains were all obtained from the same sample, sequenced in a study of cytomegalovirus exposure and HLA in healthy donors. Primers for the PCR totalled 60 Vbeta and 13 Jbeta. Generated by immunoSEQ multiplex PCR, the TCRdb table keeps only in-frame clones and is missing some. The sample yields some 190,000 clones, roughly 77% seen once. The sequenced sample consisted of PBMCs. The source of these receptors is a woman aged 25 to 39 in good health and CMV-seropositive.

V usage is TRBV5-4 and J usage is TRBJ2-7; TRBD2 matches 8 bases. The CDR3 is made up of 15 amino acids. The V segment lost 3 bases and the J segment 5 bases; nucleotides outside the gene matches: 10. Germline-derived CDR1 and CDR2 are SGHNT and YYREEE (reference sequence). The CDR3 here is CASSWVGAGDHEQYF. CDR3 in DNA: TGTGCCAGCAGCTGGGTGGGAGCGGGGGACCACGAGCAGTACTTC.

This clone has a single count. This chain joins TRBV7-2 and TRBJ2-5; D gene ambiguous. V dropped 1 base and J dropped 0 bases, with 9 bases sitting between them. Germline CDR1 SGHTA, CDR2 FQGNSA. The CDR3 totals 15 residues. The CDR3 sequence is CASSLVGLYQETQYF. The CDR3 DNA follows: TGTGCCAGCAGCTTAGTTGGCTTGTACCAAGAGACCCAGTACTTC.

The chain employs TRBV27 and TRBJ2-2; no clear D. Per germline, CDR1 MNHEY and CDR2 SMNVEV (reference sequence). Trimming took off 3 bases at V and 1 base at J, with 3 bases between the two ends. This CDR3 is built from 13 residues. CDR3 DNA sequence: TGTGCCAGCAGTTTTCGGAACACCGGGGAGCTGTTTTTT. Its protein is CASSFRNTGELFF.

The CDR3 nucleotides are TGCGCCAGCAGCCGGGGCACTGAAGCTTTCTTT. It translates to CASSRGTEAFF. V gene TRBV5-1 combines with J gene TRBJ1-1; D is ambiguous. CDR1 is SGHRS and CDR2 is YFSETQ in the germline V gene. This CDR3 is 11 amino acids long. V lost 4 bases to trimming and J lost 4 bases, with 5 bases between them. The entire variable domain, with the rest obtained from reference TRBV5-1 and TRBJ1-1, is as follows: KAGVTQTPRYLIKTRGQQVTLSCSPISGHRSVSWYQQTPGQGLQFLFEYFSETQRNKGNFPGRFSGRQFSNSRSEMNVSTLELGDSALYLCASSRGTEAFFGQGTRLTVV.

This clone was counted once. The chain carries TRBV7-9 and TRBJ1-1; 8 bases align to TRBD1. V trimming: 2 bases; J trimming: 4 bases; junction bases outside the gene matches: 3. Germline CDR1 SEHNR, CDR2 FQNEAQ (reference sequence). This CDR3 spans 14 amino acids. The CDR3 loop reads CASSLQGATTEAFF. The CDR3 bases are TGTGCCAGCAGCTTACAGGGGGCGACCACTGAAGCTTTCTTT.

The count of this clone is one. This rearrangement joins TRBV15 to TRBJ2-7, with 9 positions matching TRBD2. V was pared by 5 bases and J by 5 bases, with 7 bases of the junction left unmatched. CDR1 is LNHNV, CDR2 YYDKDF, per germline (reference sequence). The CDR3 is 14 residues long. CDR3 nucleotide sequence: TGTGCCACCAGCGGTAGCGGGGGACAGCACGAGCAGTACTTC. Translating gives CATSGSGGQHEQYF.

The chain couples TRBV18 to TRBJ1-2; D possibly corresponds to TRBD1 (6 bases). The CDR3 has 13 amino acids. Germline-derived CDR1 and CDR2 are KGHSH and LQKENI. Trimming pared 3 bases from V and 4 bases from J, leaving 9 bases between. In nucleotides, the CDR3 is TGTGCCAGCTCACCCCAGGGGATCTATGGCTACACCTTC. Residues: CASSPQGIYGYTF. Full variable domain (rest looked up from reference TRBV18 and TRBJ1-2): NAGVMQNPRHLVRRRGQEARLRCSPMKGHSHVYWYRQLPEEGLKFMVYLQKENIIDESGMPKERFSAEFPKEGPSILRIQQVVRGDSAAYFCASSPQGIYGYTFGSGTRLTVV.

The rearrangement joins TRBV4-3 to TRBJ2-3; a weak D match, TRBD1 (6 bases). Germline-derived CDR1 and CDR2 are LGHNA and YSLEER. CDR3 length: 15 amino acids. V lost 1 base to trimming and J lost 4 bases, with 12 bases between them. CDR3 amino acids: CASSQAHRDSDTQYF. DNA of the CDR3: TGCGCCAGCAGCCAAGCCCACAGGGATTCAGATACGCAGTATTTT.

This clone is a singleton in its sample. This chain joins TRBV28 and TRBJ1-4; 8 bases match TRBD1. This CDR3 spans 15 amino acids. Germline V gene data show CDR1 as MDHEN and CDR2 as SYDVKM. Trimming removed 5 bases from V and 8 bases from J; junction bases left unmatched: 10. CDR3 sequence reads: CASSDPGTGGEKLFF. CDR3 DNA: TGTGCCAGCAGTGATCCCGGGACAGGAGGCGAAAAACTGTTTTTT.

The CDR3 sequence is CASSQQGAPGNTIYF. The CDR3 DNA sequence: TGTGCCAGCAGCCAACAGGGGGCCCCTGGAAACACCATATATTTT. The chain uses TRBV5-6 and TRBJ1-3; 9 bases map to TRBD1. V lost 4 bases and J lost 2; bases outside the gene matches: 4. Germline-derived CDR1 and CDR2 are SGHDT and YYEEEE. This CDR3 contains 15 residues.

The chain joins TRBV4-2 to TRBJ2-5; 8 nucleotides align to TRBD2. Matching the DNA end better, TRBJ2-7 makes the J call doubtful. Germline V gives CDR1 LGHNA, CDR2 YNFKEQ. The CDR3 has 18 residues. CDR3 residues: CASSQDLLGRGGPYEQYF. Here the CDR3 DNA reads TGTGCCAGCAGCCAAGACCTCCTCGGGAGGGGTGGCCCTTACGAGCAGTACTTC.

The chain joins TRBV6-1 to TRBJ1-5; 9 bases line up with TRBD1. This CDR3 contains 18 residues. The germline CDR1 and CDR2 sequences are MNHNS and SASEGT. Unmatched junction bases numbered 10, after V lost 4 bases and J lost 0 bases. Written as DNA, the CDR3 is TGTGCCAGCAGTGCCGGGACAGGGTGGGGTTATAGCAATCAGCCCCAGCATTTT. Its translation: CASSAGTGWGYSNQPQHF.

The chain employs TRBV4-3 and TRBJ2-1, with D tentatively TRBD2 (5 bases). The germline V gene has CDR1 LGHNA and CDR2 YSLEER. V shed 1 base and J shed 5 bases, with 12 bases lying between them. The CDR3 is 15 residues long. The DNA of the CDR3 is TGCGCCAGCAGCCAAGCCCCGGACTCAGACAATGAGCAGTTCTTC. Its translation is CASSQAPDSDNEQFF.

V usage is TRBV9 and J usage is TRBJ1-3; TRBD1 is a possible D gene (6 bases). Between the trimmed V and J ends, which lost 5 bases and 2 bases, there was a span of 14 bases. Germline CDR1 SGDLS, CDR2 YYNGEE. CDR3 size: 15 residues. The CDR3 loop is CASSPAQGPGNTIYF. The CDR3 DNA reads TGTGCCAGCAGTCCTGCTCAGGGGCCTGGAAACACCATATATTTT.

V gene TRBV27 combines with J gene TRBJ2-1, with 9 bases matching TRBD1. The germline V gene encodes CDR1 MNHEY and CDR2 SMNVEV (reference sequence). This CDR3 has 14 residues. V was clipped by 8 bases and J by 8 bases; unmatched bases: 10. The CDR3 sequence: CASSTDRGNYEQFF. The CDR3 bases are TGTGCCAGCTCTACTGACAGGGGGAACTATGAGCAGTTCTTC.

J is TRBJ1-2 and V is TRBV28; D might be TRBD1 (6 bases). Deletions cut 4 bases from V and 2 bases from J, with 14 bases between. This CDR3 spans 15 amino acids. CDR1 and CDR2 (germline): MDHEN, SYDVKM. CDR3 region: CASSYGQGRNYGYTF. The CDR3, as DNA: TGTGCCAGCAGTTACGGGCAGGGGAGAAACTATGGCTACACCTTC.

A word on this clone: Other DNA sequences in the same sample also yield this CDR3. The rearrangement joins TRBV5-6 to TRBJ1-5, with a possible D match to TRBD1 (6 bases). This CDR3 is 18 amino acids long. V shed 4 bases and J shed 11 bases, with 31 bases lying between them. Germline CDR1 SGHDT, CDR2 YYEEEE. The CDR3 sequence: CASSTRRRTVSSLGAQHF. CDR3 nucleotide sequence: TGTGCCAGCAGCACAAGGCGAAGGACAGTCTCTAGCTTGGGGGCCCAGCATTTT.

The V gene is TRBV18, the J gene TRBJ2-4; D gene ambiguous. Deletions cut 1 base from V and 0 bases from J, with 13 bases between. In germline, CDR1 is KGHSH, CDR2 LQKENI. This CDR3 comprises 17 residues. In DNA form, the CDR3 reads TGTGCCAGCTCACCACGGGTCGGAGCTCTAGCCAAAAACATTCAGTACTTC. Translation gives CASSPRVGALAKNIQYF.

The rearrangement uses TRBV5-1 and TRBJ2-3; TRBD2 agrees at 7 bases. Germline V gene lookup returns CDR1 SGHRS and CDR2 YFSETQ. Trimming removed 3 bases from V and 4 bases from J; junction bases left unmatched: 5. The CDR3 sequence is 14 residues long. The CDR3 sequence is CASSWTLAPDTQYF. The CDR3 region has the DNA TGCGCCAGCAGCTGGACACTAGCGCCAGATACGCAGTATTTT.

The V and J genes are TRBV4-3 and TRBJ2-1; D is perhaps TRBD2 (5 bases). Germline CDR1 and CDR2: LGHNA and YSLEER. The CDR3 spans 19 residues. Trimming removed 3 bases from V and 0 bases from J, with 21 bases in between. CDR3 sequence (DNA): TGCGCCAGCAGCCATGGACTGCAGCCAAGCAGGTACTCCTACAATGAGCAGTTCTTC. This translates into CASSHGLQPSRYSYNEQFF.

The chain joins TRBV30 to TRBJ1-5; D gene unclear. This CDR3 is 13 amino acids long. Germline V gene lookup returns CDR1 GTSNPN and CDR2 SVGIG (reference sequence). V shed 2 bases and J shed 2 bases, with 7 bases lying between them. The CDR3 nucleotides are TGTGCCTGGAGTAGGCAGGGCAATCAGCCCCAGCATTTT. Translating it yields CAWSRQGNQPQHF.

The genes are TRBV6-1 and TRBJ1-1, with D possibly being TRBD1 (5 bases). Trimming cost V 9 bases and J 2 bases, with 13 bases left between them. In germline, CDR1 is MNHNS, CDR2 SASEGT. This CDR3 has 13 amino acids. CDR3 coding DNA: TGTGCCAGTATGATGACAGCTAACACTGAAGCTTTCTTT. It yields the protein CASMMTANTEAFF.

This clone was observed a handful of times. CDR3 in amino acids: CASSTRDRGYNEQFF. The CDR3 DNA follows: TGTGCCAGCAGCACCCGGGACAGGGGCTACAATGAGCAGTTCTTC. The rearrangement links TRBV7-9 to TRBJ2-1, with 10 bases fitting TRBD1. The CDR3 contains 15 residues. Trimming took 5 bases from V and 3 from J; bases not matched to a gene: 4. Germline V lookup: CDR1 SEHNR, CDR2 FQNEAQ (reference sequence).

This clone has only a few counts. The V gene is TRBV2, the J gene TRBJ2-2; a possible D gene is TRBD2 (5 bases). The CDR3 contains 14 residues. Germline CDR1 reads SNHLY; CDR2 reads FYNNEI. V was trimmed by 9 bases and J by 6 bases, leaving 17 bases between them. CDR3 residues: CASTLEVAPGELFF. The CDR3 region has the DNA TGTGCCAGTACCCTGGAGGTGGCACCCGGGGAGCTGTTTTTT.

In this sample, this clone turned up once. The chain couples TRBV27 to TRBJ2-1; a weak D match, TRBD1 (6 bases). Trimming cost V 6 bases and J 8 bases, with 23 bases left between them. Per the germline V gene, CDR1 is MNHEY and CDR2 is SMNVEV (reference sequence). The CDR3 consists of 16 residues. This CDR3 is CASSRQSTGFGDEQFF. CDR3 nucleotides: TGTGCCAGCAGCCGCCAATCCACAGGGTTCGGGGATGAGCAGTTCTTC.